Below are 10 T cell receptor beta chains sequenced from a single sample in a study of CD8+CD57+ T cells in acquired aplastic anemia (dated by TCRdb to between 2017 and 2018). The sequencer was an Illumina HiSeq 2000. Profiling of TCR beta VDJ combinations and CDR3 sequences used genomic DNA as the template. The public sequencing data were trimmed at Q25 with fastp and processed into clonotypes with MiXCR by TCRdb, which kept only in-frame beta chains. Rows are combined by CDR3 protein, so each entry shows the most common genes and DNA. The sample includes some 240,000 distinct CDR3 sequences, with 34% observed a single time. 1% to 1.3% of the sample goes to the ten largest clones. Sequenced material: sorted CD4+, CD8+, or CD8+CD57+ T cells (not recorded which) from PBMCs. Every receptor here comes from a human donor in good health, serving as a control.

This clonotype was seen at least ten times. The chain has TRBV6-1 and TRBJ1-6; D is ambiguous. Germline V gene data show CDR1 as MNHNS and CDR2 as SASEGT. The V end lost 6 bases, the J end lost 7 bases, and 7 bases lay between the germline ends. The CDR3 has 12 amino acids. The CDR3 nucleotides are TGTGCCAGCAGGTTACCCAATTCACCCCTCCACTTT. Encoded protein: CASRLPNSPLHF.

This clonotype came up many times. The gene calls are TRBV6-1 and TRBJ1-2; D gene unclear. Germline CDR1 MNHNS, CDR2 SASEGT. V lost 6 bases and J lost 1, with 9 bases in between. The CDR3 totals 13 residues. The CDR3 nucleotides read TGTGCCAGCAGAGCACCAAATAACTATGGCTACACCTTC. Its protein product is CASRAPNNYGYTF.

The rearrangement uses TRBV11-3 and TRBJ2-1; 7 bases are a match to TRBD2. V lost 0 bases, J lost 9 bases, and 5 bases stayed unmatched. This CDR3 region has 14 residues. Germline V gives CDR1 SGHNT, CDR2 YENEEA. The CDR3 DNA is TGTGCCAGCAGCTTAGAGGCGGGGGTAGTTGAGCAGTTCTTC. Translating gives CASSLEAGVVEQFF.

The rearrangement links TRBV7-9 to TRBJ1-1; D unresolved. Deletions cut 1 base from V and 2 bases from J, with 14 bases between. CDR1 is SEHNR and CDR2 is FQNEAQ in the germline V gene (reference sequence). This CDR3 spans 16 amino acids. This CDR3 reads CASSLGTGSPNTEAFF. CDR3 nucleotides: TGTGCCAGCAGCTTAGGAACGGGATCCCCAAACACTGAAGCTTTCTTT.

A word on this clonotype: One base away lies a much larger clone, so this may be a sequencing read error. The V gene is TRBV20-1, the J gene TRBJ1-3; no clear D gene. The CDR3 covers 14 residues. The germline CDR1 and CDR2 sequences are DFQATT and SNEGSKA (reference sequence). Deletions cut 3 bases from V and 2 bases from J, with 11 bases between. CDR3 loop: CSASDSGAGNTIYF. For the CDR3, the DNA is TGCAGTGCTAGTGACTCCGGGGCTGGAAACACCATATATTTT.

Details on this clonotype: At one of its ends the junction is not consistent with the germline gene, which may arise from a read error. The chain has TRBV5-1 and TRBJ1-1; D not resolved. Germline V gives CDR1 SGHRS, CDR2 YFSETQ. This CDR3 is 14 amino acids long. The CDR3 sequence: CASSSIPGSGEAFF. DNA for the CDR3: TGTGCCAGCAGCTCCATCCCCGGGTCCGGGGAAGCTTTCTTT.

This clonotype turned up a few times. The chain recombines TRBV30 with TRBJ1-5; D not resolved. CDR1 is GTSNPN and CDR2 is SVGIG in the germline V gene (reference sequence). V lost 0 bases to trimming and J lost 0 bases, with 9 bases between them. The CDR3 contains 15 residues. This CDR3 reads CAWSVGIYSNQPQHF. The CDR3 region has the DNA TGTGCCTGGAGTGTTGGCATATATAGCAATCAGCCCCAGCATTTT.

The CDR3 DNA reads TGTGCCACCCAGGACAGGGGACCTGAAGCTTTCTTT. It codes for CATQDRGPEAFF. This chain links TRBV10-3 with TRBJ1-1; 9 bases align to TRBD1. There are 12 residues in the CDR3. Germline V CDR1 and CDR2: ENHRY, SYGVKD. The J segment lost 6 bases and the V segment lost 10 bases, leaving 6 bases of the junction unmatched.

The V call is TRBV11-2, the J call TRBJ2-1, with TRBD2 matching 7 bases. The V segment lost 2 bases and the J segment 0 bases; nucleotides outside the gene matches: 7. CDR3 size: 17 residues. Germline CDR1 and CDR2: SGHAT and FQNNGV. DNA for the CDR3: TGTGCCAGCAGCTTATTCCGGTCGGGAGGCTCCTACAATGAGCAGTTCTTC. Translating gives CASSLFRSGGSYNEQFF.

The V gene is TRBV7-9, the J gene TRBJ2-7; D is possibly TRBD2 (5 bases). The germline V and J ends were trimmed by 5 bases and 3 bases, with 11 bases remaining between them. Germline loops: CDR1 SEHNR, CDR2 FQNEAQ (reference sequence). This CDR3 is 13 amino acids long. The CDR3 region has the DNA TGTGCCAGCAGCCCTTCGGGGATCTACGAGCAGTACTTC. Protein: CASSPSGIYEQYF.